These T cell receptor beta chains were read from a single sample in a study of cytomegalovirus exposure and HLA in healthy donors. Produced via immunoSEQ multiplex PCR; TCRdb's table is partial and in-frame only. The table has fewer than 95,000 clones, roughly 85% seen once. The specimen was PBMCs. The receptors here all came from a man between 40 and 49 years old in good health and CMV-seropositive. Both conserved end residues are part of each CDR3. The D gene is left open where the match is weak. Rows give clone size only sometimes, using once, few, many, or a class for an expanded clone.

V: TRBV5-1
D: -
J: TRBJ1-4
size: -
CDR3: CASSPKAGRDEKLFF
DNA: TGCGCCAGCAGCCCAAAGGCGGGCCGGGATGAAAAACTGTTTTTT

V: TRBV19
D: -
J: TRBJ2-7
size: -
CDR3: CASSNRVIGYEQYF
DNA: TGTGCCAGTAGTAACAGGGTTATAGGCTACGAGCAGTACTTC

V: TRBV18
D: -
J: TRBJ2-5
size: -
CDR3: CASSPSGTQYF
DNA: TGTGCCAGCTCACCTTCAGGGACCCAGTACTTC

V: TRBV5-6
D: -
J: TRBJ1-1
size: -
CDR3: CASSFVSERQGGAFF
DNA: TGTGCCAGCAGCTTTGTGTCCGAACGCCAAGGAGGAGCTTTCTTT

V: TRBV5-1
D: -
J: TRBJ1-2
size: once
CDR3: CASSSTRGVRDGYTF
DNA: TGCGCCAGCAGCTCCACCCGGGGGGTCCGGGATGGCTACACCTTC

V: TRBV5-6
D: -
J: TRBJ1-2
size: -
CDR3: CASSELLRGGYTF
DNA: TGTGCCAGCAGTGAATTACTACGGGGTGGCTACACCTTC

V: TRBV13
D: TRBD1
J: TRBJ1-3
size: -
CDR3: CASNQQGGSGNTIYF
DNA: TGTGCCAGCAACCAGCAGGGGGGCTCTGGAAACACCATATATTTT

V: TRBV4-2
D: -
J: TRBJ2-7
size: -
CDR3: CASSQASGQTYEQYF
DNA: TGTGCCAGCAGCCAAGCGTCCGGACAGACCTACGAGCAGTACTTC

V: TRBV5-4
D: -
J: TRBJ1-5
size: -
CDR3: CASSFERQPQHF
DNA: TGTGCCAGCAGCTTCGAGAGGCAGCCCCAGCATTTT

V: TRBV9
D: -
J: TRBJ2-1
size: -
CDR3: CASSVAGEKYNEQFF
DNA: TGTGCCAGCAGCGTAGCGGGGGAGAAATACAATGAGCAGTTCTTC

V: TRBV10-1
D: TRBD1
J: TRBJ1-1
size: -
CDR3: CASRKSGTAEAFF
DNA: TGCGCCAGCAGGAAATCCGGGACAGCTGAAGCTTTCTTT

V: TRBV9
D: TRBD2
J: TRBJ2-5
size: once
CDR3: CASSVGRTSAETQYF
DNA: TGTGCCAGCAGCGTGGGCAGGACTAGCGCGGAGACCCAGTACTTC

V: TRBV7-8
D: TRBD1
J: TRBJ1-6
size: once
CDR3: CASSLRGQGNSPLHF
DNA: TGTGCCAGCAGCTTAAGGGGACAGGGAAATTCACCCCTCCACTTT

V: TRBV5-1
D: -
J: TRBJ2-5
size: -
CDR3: CASSLDTQETQYF
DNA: TGCGCCAGCAGCTTGGACACCCAAGAGACCCAGTACTTC

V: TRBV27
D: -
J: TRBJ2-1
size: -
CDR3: CASRSQTKQFF
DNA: TGTGCCAGCAGGTCCCAGACAAAGCAGTTCTTC

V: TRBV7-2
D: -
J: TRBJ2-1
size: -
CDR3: CASSSQGTFDTSEQFF
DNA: TGTGCCAGCAGCTCCCAGGGTACGTTCGACACCTCAGAGCAGTTCTTC

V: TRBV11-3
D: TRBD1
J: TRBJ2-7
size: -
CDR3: CASSLVGQGSYEQYF
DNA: TGTGCCAGCAGCTTAGTGGGACAGGGGTCCTACGAGCAGTACTTC

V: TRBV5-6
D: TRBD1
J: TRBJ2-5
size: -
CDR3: CASSSRTGGLGETQYF
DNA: TGTGCCAGCAGCTCCCGGACAGGGGGCTTGGGGGAGACCCAGTACTTC

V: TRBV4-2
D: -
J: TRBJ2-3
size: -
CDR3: CASSRDSPLASSTDTQYF
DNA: TGTGCCAGCAGCCGAGACTCTCCACTCGCCTCTAGCACAGATACGCAGTATTTT

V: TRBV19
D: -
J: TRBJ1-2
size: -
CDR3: CASSSRTENYGYTF
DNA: TGTGCCAGTAGTTCCCGGACAGAAAACTATGGCTACACCTTC

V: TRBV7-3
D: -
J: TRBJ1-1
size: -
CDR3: CASSLTPDTEAFF
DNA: TGTGCCAGCAGCTTAACTCCGGACACTGAAGCTTTCTTT

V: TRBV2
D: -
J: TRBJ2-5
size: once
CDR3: CASTVTAPQETQYF
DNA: TGTGCCAGCACTGTGACAGCACCCCAAGAGACCCAGTACTTC

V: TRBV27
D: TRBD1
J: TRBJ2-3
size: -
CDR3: CASSLGTGAPDTQYF
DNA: TGTGCCAGCAGTTTAGGGACAGGGGCCCCAGATACGCAGTATTTT

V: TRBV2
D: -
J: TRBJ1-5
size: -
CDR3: CASSVGGFQPQHF
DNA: TGTGCCAGCAGTGTGGGGGGGTTCCAGCCCCAGCATTTT

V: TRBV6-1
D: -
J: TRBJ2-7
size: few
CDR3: CASRLGFYEQYF
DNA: TGTGCCAGTCGGCTCGGGTTCTACGAGCAGTACTTC

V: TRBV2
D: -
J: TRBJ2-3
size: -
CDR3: CATVSGTSTDTQYF
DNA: TGTGCCACCGTTAGCGGTACTAGCACAGATACGCAGTATTTT

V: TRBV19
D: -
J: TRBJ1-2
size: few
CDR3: CASTPDPSAGGYTF
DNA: TGTGCCAGTACGCCGGATCCCTCTGCAGGTGGCTACACCTTC

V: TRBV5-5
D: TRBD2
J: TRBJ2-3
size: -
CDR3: CASSPLTSAHLLTDTQYF
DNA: TGTGCCAGCAGCCCCTTGACTAGCGCCCATCTCCTCACAGATACGCAGTATTTT

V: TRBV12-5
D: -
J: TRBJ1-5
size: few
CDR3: CASGFAGGLSQPQHF
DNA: TGTGCTAGTGGTTTCGCGGGAGGGTTGAGTCAGCCCCAGCATTTT

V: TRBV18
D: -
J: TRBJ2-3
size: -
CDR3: CASASNQGTDTQYF
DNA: TGTGCCAGCGCCTCAAACCAGGGGACAGATACGCAGTATTTT

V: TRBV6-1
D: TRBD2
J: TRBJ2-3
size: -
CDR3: CASSRLAGTDTQYF
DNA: TGTGCCAGCAGTAGACTAGCGGGCACAGATACGCAGTATTTT

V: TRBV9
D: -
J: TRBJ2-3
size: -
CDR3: CASSPPGTDTQYF
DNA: TGTGCCAGCAGCCCTCCCGGGACAGATACGCAGTATTTT